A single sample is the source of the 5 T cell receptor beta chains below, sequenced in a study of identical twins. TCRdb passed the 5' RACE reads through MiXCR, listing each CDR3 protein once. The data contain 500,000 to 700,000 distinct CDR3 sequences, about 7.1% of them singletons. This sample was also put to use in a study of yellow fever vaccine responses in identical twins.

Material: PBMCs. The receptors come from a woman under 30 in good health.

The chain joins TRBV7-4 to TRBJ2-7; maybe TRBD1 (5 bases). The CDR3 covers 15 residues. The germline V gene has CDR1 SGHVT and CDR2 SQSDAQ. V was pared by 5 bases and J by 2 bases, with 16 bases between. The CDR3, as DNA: TGTGCCAGCAGCCACAGGTCACAAGGAGCCTACGAGCAGTACGTC. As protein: CASSHRSQGAYEQYV.

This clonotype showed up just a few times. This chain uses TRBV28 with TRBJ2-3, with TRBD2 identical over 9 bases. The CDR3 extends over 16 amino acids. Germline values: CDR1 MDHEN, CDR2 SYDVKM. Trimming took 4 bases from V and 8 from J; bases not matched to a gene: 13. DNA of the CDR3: TGTGCCAGCAGTTCTCTAGCGGGAAAAGACGCGGTTACGCAGTATTTT. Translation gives CASSSLAGKDAVTQYF.

CDR3 in amino acids: CASSLYGTSGLSSYEQYF. CDR3 nucleotide sequence: TGCGCCAGCAGCTTGTATGGGACTAGCGGTCTGAGCTCCTACGAGCAGTACTTC. This chain joins TRBV5-1 and TRBJ2-7, with 11 nucleotides matching TRBD2. There are 18 residues in the CDR3. Germline V CDR1 and CDR2: SGHRS, YFSETQ. J lost 0 bases, V lost 1 base, and 9 bases had no gene match.

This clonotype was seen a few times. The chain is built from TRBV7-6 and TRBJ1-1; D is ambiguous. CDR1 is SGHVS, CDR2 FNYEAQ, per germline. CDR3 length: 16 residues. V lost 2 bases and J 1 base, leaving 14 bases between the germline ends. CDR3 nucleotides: TGTGCCAGCAGCTTAAGGATGTCCGGTTCGAACACTGAAGCTTTCTTT. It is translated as CASSLRMSGSNTEAFF. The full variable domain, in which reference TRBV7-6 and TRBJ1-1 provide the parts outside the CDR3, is GAGVSQSPRYKVTKRGQDVALRCDPISGHVSLYWYRQALGQGPEFLTYFNYEAQQDKSGLPNDRFSAERPEGSISTLTIQRTEQRDSAMYRCASSLRMSGSNTEAFFGQGTRLTVV.

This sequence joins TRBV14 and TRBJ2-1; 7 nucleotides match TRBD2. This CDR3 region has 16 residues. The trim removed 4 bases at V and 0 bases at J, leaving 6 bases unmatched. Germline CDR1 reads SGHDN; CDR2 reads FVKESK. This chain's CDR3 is CASSPGTTSSYNEQFF. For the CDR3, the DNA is TGTGCCAGCAGCCCCGGGACTACCAGCTCCTACAATGAGCAGTTCTTC.